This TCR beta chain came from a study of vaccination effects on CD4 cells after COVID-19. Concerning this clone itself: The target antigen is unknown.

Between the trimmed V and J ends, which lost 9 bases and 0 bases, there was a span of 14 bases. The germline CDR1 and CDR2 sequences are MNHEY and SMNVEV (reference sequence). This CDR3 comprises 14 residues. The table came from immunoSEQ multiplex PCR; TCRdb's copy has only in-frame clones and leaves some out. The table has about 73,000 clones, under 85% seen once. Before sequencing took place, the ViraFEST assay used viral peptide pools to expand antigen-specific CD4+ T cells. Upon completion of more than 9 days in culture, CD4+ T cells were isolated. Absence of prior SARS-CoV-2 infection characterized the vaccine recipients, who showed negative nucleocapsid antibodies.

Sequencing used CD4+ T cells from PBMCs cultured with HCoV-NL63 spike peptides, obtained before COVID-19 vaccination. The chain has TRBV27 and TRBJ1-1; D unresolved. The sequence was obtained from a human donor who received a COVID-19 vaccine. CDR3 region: CASTGSLMNTEAFF. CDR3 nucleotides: TGTGCCAGTACGGGATCCTTAATGAACACTGAAGCTTTCTTT.